Each of the 5 T cell receptor beta chains below was sequenced from the same sample in a study of blood T cell repertoires in COVID-19. Measured with immunoSEQ multiplex PCR; TCRdb has only the in-frame clones, and not every one. The repertoire has more than 95,000 clones, around 74% of them found once; the top ten carry just under 20%. The source material was peripheral blood. These receptors came from a woman in her seventies with acute or convalescent COVID-19.

The rearrangement joins TRBV9 to TRBJ1-1, with a weak D call TRBD1 (6 bases). V gave up 2 bases and J gave up 4 bases, with 12 bases separating them. CDR3 size: 14 residues. CDR1 is SGDLS, CDR2 YYNGEE, per germline. CDR3 DNA sequence: TGTGCCAGCAGCGTTCTAGGGGGTAGCACTGAAGCTTTCTTT. Protein sequence: CASSVLGGSTEAFF.

V usage is TRBV24-1 and J usage is TRBJ1-2; D gene unclear. The germline V gene has CDR1 KGHDR and CDR2 SFDVKD. V was clipped by 6 bases and J by 1 base, with 8 bases between them. The CDR3 has 13 amino acids. CDR3 sequence (DNA): TGTGCCACCAGTTACGGGATTAACTATGGCTACACCTTC. Its translation is CATSYGINYGYTF.

The rearrangement joins TRBV7-6 to TRBJ2-1; 11 nucleotides match TRBD2. The J segment lost 8 bases and the V segment lost 8 bases, leaving 14 bases of the junction unmatched. The germline gives CDR1 SGHVS, CDR2 FNYEAQ. This CDR3 comprises 16 residues. Here the CDR3 DNA reads TGTGCCAGCTCCTACACTCCTAGCGGGGGGCAGGATGAGCAGTTCTTC. The encoded protein is CASSYTPSGGQDEQFF. The full variable domain, its missing parts supplied by reference TRBV7-6 and TRBJ2-1, is GAGVSQSPRYKVTKRGQDVALRCDPISGHVSLYWYRQALGQGPEFLTYFNYEAQQDKSGLPNDRFSAERPEGSISTLTIQRTEQRDSAMYRCASSYTPSGGQDEQFFGPGTRLTVL.

The chain uses TRBV5-1 and TRBJ1-1, with D maybe TRBD1 (5 bases). The CDR3 covers 15 residues. Germline values: CDR1 SGHRS, CDR2 YFSETQ. V lost 0 bases, J lost 6 bases, and 15 bases lay in between. The CDR3 is CASSLEAGPSAEAFF. CDR3 nucleotide sequence: TGCGCCAGCAGCTTGGAGGCAGGGCCGAGCGCTGAAGCTTTCTTT.

The genes are TRBV18 and TRBJ2-3; no firm D call. CDR1 KGHSH and CDR2 LQKENI come from the germline V gene. This CDR3 is 13 amino acids long. The V end lost 2 bases, the J end lost 4 bases, and 7 bases lay between the germline ends. The CDR3 loop reads CASSPSRSDTQYF. DNA for the CDR3: TGTGCCAGCTCACCATCGAGGTCAGATACGCAGTATTTT.